Below, 22 T cell receptor beta chains from the same sample are listed, as sequenced in a study of cytomegalovirus exposure and HLA in healthy donors. Generated by immunoSEQ multiplex PCR, the TCRdb table keeps only in-frame clones and is missing some. The repertoire holds fewer than 250,000 clones, with around nine tenths as singletons. Material for sequencing was PBMCs. The receptors were gathered from a man in his late teens or twenties in good health and CMV-seronegative.

CDR3 region: CATSWGGESYNEQFF. CDR3 DNA sequence: TGTGCCACCAGCTGGGGGGGGGAGTCCTACAATGAGCAGTTCTTC. The V and J genes are TRBV15 and TRBJ2-1, with 7 bases matching TRBD2. This CDR3 region has 15 residues. Per the germline V gene, CDR1 is LNHNV and CDR2 is YYDKDF (reference sequence). Trimming cost V 5 bases and J 1 base; bases outside gene matches: 5.

This clone was detected only once. The J gene is TRBJ2-5, the V gene TRBV15, with D possibly matching TRBD2 (5 bases). V was trimmed by 3 bases and J by 5 bases, leaving 7 bases between them. The germline gives CDR1 LNHNV, CDR2 YYDKDF (reference sequence). CDR3 length: 12 residues. In DNA form, the CDR3 reads TGTGCCACCAGCAGGTCGGGGGAGACCCAGTACTTC. It translates to CATSRSGETQYF.

The V call is TRBV7-9, the J call TRBJ1-5; 9 bases align to TRBD1. This CDR3 region has 16 residues. Germline assignment: CDR1 SEHNR and CDR2 FQNEAQ (reference sequence). V shed 5 bases and J 6 bases; nucleotides not matched to a gene: 11. The CDR3: CASSVDAGTGLQPQHF. DNA for the CDR3: TGTGCCAGCAGCGTCGACGCCGGGACAGGGCTTCAGCCCCAGCATTTT.

The rearrangement joins TRBV5-1 to TRBJ1-1, with D unresolved. The germline V gene has CDR1 SGHRS and CDR2 YFSETQ. V was pared by 0 bases and J by 8 bases, with 5 bases between. The CDR3 is 11 residues long. The CDR3 region has the DNA TGCGCCAGCAGCTTGGGGCCAGAAGCTTTCTTT. This translates into CASSLGPEAFF.

Here the CDR3 reads CASSQRGLGLQETQYF. In nucleotides, the CDR3 is TGCGCCAGCAGCCAGCGGGGCTTAGGCCTCCAAGAGACCCAGTACTTC. The gene calls are TRBV4-1 and TRBJ2-5, with D possibly being TRBD2 (6 bases). CDR3 size: 16 residues. V lost 3 bases, J lost 1 base, and 15 bases lay in between. Germline V lookup: CDR1 MGHRA, CDR2 YSYEKL.

This sequence joins TRBV7-6 and TRBJ2-5; D gene uncertain. Deletions cut 5 bases from V and 4 bases from J, with 17 bases between. This CDR3 spans 15 amino acids. From germline, CDR1 is SGHVS and CDR2 FNYEAQ. CDR3 sequence (DNA): TGTGCCAGCAGCCACCCCCTGGCGGAAAGAGAGACCCAGTACTTC. Its protein is CASSHPLAERETQYF.

Details on this clone: The junction does not match germline at one end; this may be a read error. The chain couples TRBV19 to TRBJ1-5; TRBD1 matches 7 bases. Germline V gives CDR1 LNHDA, CDR2 SQIVND (reference sequence). This CDR3 is 14 amino acids long. The CDR3: CGTAEGQGNQPQHF. CDR3 DNA sequence: TGCGGGACGGCAGAAGGACAGGGCAATCAGCCCCAGCATTTT.

This chain links TRBV25-1 with TRBJ2-5, with 7 bases that match TRBD2. The trim removed 6 bases at V and 5 bases at J, leaving 12 bases unmatched. The CDR3 totals 15 residues. Germline loops: CDR1 MGHDK, CDR2 SYGVNS. CDR3 in DNA: TGTGCCAGCAGCGACGCGGGAGTTTTGTGGGAGACCCAGTACTTC. Translation: CASSDAGVLWETQYF.

CDR3 region: CASGDRAANSPLHF. CDR3 nucleotide sequence: TGTGCCAGCGGGGACAGGGCCGCGAATTCACCCCTCCACTTT. V usage is TRBV6-5 and J usage is TRBJ1-6, with 9 positions matching TRBD1. CDR1 and CDR2 (germline): MNHEY, SVGAGI. The CDR3 runs to 14 residues. V lost 8 bases to trimming and J lost 7 bases; unmatched junction nucleotides: 6.

In nucleotides, the CDR3 is TGTGCCAGCAGTTCCGGAGGGACAGGCTTACCCAATGAGCAGTTCTTC. Encoded protein: CASSSGGTGLPNEQFF. This chain connects TRBV7-7 to TRBJ2-1; 8 bases fit TRBD1. The CDR3 runs to 16 residues. V shed 6 bases and J 6 bases; nucleotides not matched to a gene: 13. CDR1 and CDR2 (germline): SSHAT, FNYEAQ (reference sequence).

J is TRBJ2-7 and V is TRBV4-3; TRBD2 agrees at 11 bases. J lost 5 bases, V lost 2 bases, and 5 bases had no gene match. The CDR3 is made up of 15 amino acids. CDR1 and CDR2 from the germline V gene are LGHNA and YSLEER. CDR3 DNA sequence: TGCGCCAGCAGCCAATTGACTAGCGGGGTTGACGAGCAGTACTTC. Its protein product is CASSQLTSGVDEQYF.

This clone was detected once. One end of the junction fails to match germline, which may point to a read error. The J gene is TRBJ1-5, the V gene TRBV28; 9 nucleotides match TRBD1. Looked up from germline, CDR1 is MDHEN and CDR2 is SYDVKM. This CDR3 spans 14 amino acids. Here the CDR3 reads CASRTGGSTQPQHF. CDR3 coding DNA: TGTGCCAGCAGGACAGGGGGAAGCACTCAGCCCCAGCATTTT.

V is TRBV28 and J is TRBJ1-1; tentatively, D is TRBD1 (5 bases). CDR1 is MDHEN, CDR2 SYDVKM, per germline. This CDR3 contains 14 residues. V was cut by 3 bases and J by 4 bases, with 12 bases left in between. The CDR3 DNA follows: TGTGCCAGCAGTTTGGCAGGGCTGGTCACTGAAGCTTTCTTT. Its translation: CASSLAGLVTEAFF.

Concerning this clone itself: Other DNA sequences in the same sample also yield this CDR3. The chain couples TRBV6-5 to TRBJ1-1; D ambiguous. CDR1 is MNHEY, CDR2 SVGAGI, per germline. The length of the CDR3 is 11 residues. Trimming pared 3 bases from V and 7 bases from J, leaving 6 bases between. For the CDR3, the DNA is TGTGCCAGCAGTTATCGAGGTGAAGCTTTCTTT. Translating gives CASSYRGEAFF.

The rearrangement uses TRBV7-2 and TRBJ2-2; the match to TRBD2 covers 7 bases. The CDR3 spans 15 residues. V gave up 4 bases and J gave up 4 bases; unmatched junction bases: 6. CDR1 and CDR2 (germline): SGHTA, FQGNSA. CDR3 loop: CASSSWTRFTGELFF. The CDR3 DNA reads TGTGCCAGCAGCTCATGGACTAGATTCACCGGGGAGCTGTTTTTT.

V usage is TRBV5-4 and J usage is TRBJ1-2, with D possibly being TRBD1 (6 bases). The CDR3 is 12 residues long. Trimming took 2 bases from V and 8 from J, leaving 10 bases between them. Germline-derived CDR1 and CDR2 are SGHNT and YYREEE (reference sequence). The CDR3 protein is CASSLQGRGYTF. Here the CDR3 DNA reads TGTGCCAGCAGCTTACAGGGCCGGGGCTACACCTTC.

CDR3 region: CASSPDSTGEQFF. CDR3 DNA: TGTGCCAGCAGCCCAGATTCCACGGGTGAGCAGTTCTTC. V and J are TRBV5-4 and TRBJ2-1; D unresolved. Deletions cut 4 bases from V and 9 bases from J, with 14 bases between. Germline CDR1 reads SGHNT; CDR2 reads YYREEE (reference sequence). CDR3 length: 13 residues.

The chain is built from TRBV5-1 and TRBJ1-5, with 8 positions matching TRBD1. The CDR3 has 13 residues. The V gene end was trimmed by 5 bases and the J gene end by 7 bases; junction bases not matched to a gene: 5. Germline-derived CDR1 and CDR2 are SGHRS and YFSETQ. The CDR3 DNA reads as TGCGCCAGCAGAACCGACAGGGGCCAGCCCCAGCATTTT. Encoded protein: CASRTDRGQPQHF.

This clone was picked up one time. The chain combines TRBV11-3 with TRBJ2-7, with 8 bases that match TRBD1. V shed 4 bases and J 5 bases; nucleotides not matched to a gene: 4. Germline CDR1 and CDR2: SGHNT and YENEEA. The CDR3 sequence is 13 residues long. The CDR3 nucleotides are TGTGCCAGCAGCTCCGGACAGGGCGACGAGCAGTACTTC. This encodes CASSSGQGDEQYF.

The chain is built from TRBV7-2 and TRBJ2-5, with D unclear. The CDR3 totals 13 residues. The germline gives CDR1 SGHTA, CDR2 FQGNSA. Trimming took 4 bases from V and 2 from J, leaving 8 bases between them. CDR3 residues: CASSYSVQETQYF. CDR3 bases: TGTGCCAGCAGCTATTCAGTGCAAGAGACCCAGTACTTC. The complete variable domain, with remaining parts taken from reference TRBV7-2 and TRBJ2-5, reads GAGVSQSPSNKVTEKGKDVELRCDPISGHTALYWYRQSLGQGLEFLIYFQGNSAPDKSGLPSDRFSAERTGGSVSTLTIQRTQQEDSAVYLCASSYSVQETQYFGPGTRLLVL.

The V and J genes are TRBV2 and TRBJ2-2, with D possibly TRBD1 on 6 matching bases. This CDR3 contains 15 residues. Germline-derived CDR1 and CDR2 are SNHLY and FYNNEI. V lost 8 bases to trimming and J lost 0 bases, with 13 bases between them. This CDR3 reads CASLTGISNTGELFF. The CDR3 DNA reads as TGTGCCAGCCTTACAGGGATATCGAACACCGGGGAGCTGTTTTTT.

This clone occurred once. The chain has TRBV7-2 and TRBJ1-5, with 9 bases fitting TRBD1. CDR1 is SGHTA, CDR2 FQGNSA, per germline. V lost 4 bases to trimming and J lost 7 bases; unmatched junction nucleotides: 2. The CDR3 is made up of 13 amino acids. The CDR3 is CASSSDRGQPQHF. The CDR3 bases are TGTGCCAGCAGCTCGGACAGGGGACAGCCCCAGCATTTT.